The source of this T cell receptor (beta chain) is a study of cytomegalovirus exposure and HLA in healthy donors. Study-level background: There were about 85 million unique TCRs (from HLA-typed donors) in an early data release. Approximately 81% of 398 genotyped donors fell in the Caucasian-associated ancestry cluster. Study results and limitations: The number of N-insertions in an Asian-associated ancestry cluster was reportedly below the approximately 700-donor mean in a later analysis. Overall, approximately 150 TCR beta chains were annotated as cytomegalovirus-associated.

Note on this clone: Antigen unknown.

CDR3 length: 15 amino acids. J lost 6 bases, V lost 0 bases, and 5 bases had no gene match. Looked up from germline, CDR1 is MGHRA and CDR2 is YSYEKL. Researchers ran the PCR with 60 Vbeta and 13 Jbeta primers. Sequenced by immunoSEQ multiplex PCR; TCRdb stores in-frame clones only, minus some. The table shows some 120,000 clones, with around 81% occurring only once. The chain recombines TRBV4-1 with TRBJ1-5; 7 bases line up with TRBD1. The sequence was collected from a woman aged 25 to 39 in good health and CMV-seronegative. The sequenced sample consisted of PBMCs. In nucleotides, the CDR3 is TGCGCCAGCAGCCAAGAGGCAGGGGGGAGTCAGCCCCAGCATTTT. Protein: CASSQEAGGSQPQHF.